Following are 17 T cell receptor beta chains from one sample sequenced in a study of graft-versus-host responses after intestinal transplantation. Clones were read by immunoSEQ multiplex PCR, and TCRdb kept only the in-frame ones, dropping some. The repertoire holds 35,000 to 55,000 clones, with approximately 92% as singletons. The sample here was PBMCs, taken roughly 860 days after a first intestinal transplant, on the day of a second. These receptors originate from a human patient who received an intestinal transplant, so some T cells may come from the graft donor.

The chain has TRBV18 and TRBJ2-5, with a possible D match to TRBD2 (5 bases). Germline V gives CDR1 KGHSH, CDR2 LQKENI. The CDR3 is made up of 16 amino acids. Trimming shortened V by 4 bases and J by 4 bases, and 19 bases separated the two germline ends. The CDR3 protein is CASSLYRDLLRETQYF. CDR3 bases: TGTGCCAGCTCACTCTACCGGGATCTTTTACGAGAGACCCAGTACTTC. The full variable domain, with the rest looked up from reference TRBV18 and TRBJ2-5, is NAGVMQNPRHLVRRRGQEARLRCSPMKGHSHVYWYRQLPEEGLKFMVYLQKENIIDESGMPKERFSAEFPKEGPSILRIQQVVRGDSAAYFCASSLYRDLLRETQYFGPGTRLLVL.

This clone has just one count. The rearrangement links TRBV9 to TRBJ1-2; tentatively, D is TRBD1 (6 bases). This CDR3 contains 15 residues. V lost 4 bases to trimming and J lost 6 bases, with 19 bases between them. In germline, CDR1 is SGDLS, CDR2 YYNGEE. CDR3 DNA: TGTGCCAGCAGCCCTCAGGGGAGGGGAAATGATGGCTACACCTTC. Protein product: CASSPQGRGNDGYTF.

The chain has TRBV7-9 and TRBJ2-2; D is perhaps TRBD1 or TRBD2 (5 bases each). This CDR3 has 15 amino acids. V lost 3 bases to trimming and J lost 2 bases, with 10 bases between them. In germline, CDR1 is SEHNR, CDR2 FQNEAQ (reference sequence). CDR3 loop: CASSFRGPNTGELFF. The CDR3 bases are TGTGCCAGCAGCTTCCGGGGCCCAAACACCGGGGAGCTGTTTTTT. Using reference TRBV7-9 and TRBJ2-2 for the parts outside the CDR3, the full variable domain is DTGVSQNPRHKITKRGQNVTFRCDPISEHNRLYWYRQTLGQGPEFLTYFQNEAQLEKSRLLSDRFSAERPKGSFSTLEIQRTEQGDSAMYLCASSFRGPNTGELFFGEGSRLTVL.

This chain joins TRBV2 and TRBJ2-3, with 14 positions matching TRBD2. The germline gives CDR1 SNHLY, CDR2 FYNNEI. Losses at the gene ends were 9 bases for V and 12 bases for J; bases not matched to a gene: 11. The CDR3 is made up of 14 amino acids. The CDR3 sequence: CARRLAGGPGGQYF. The CDR3 region has the DNA TGTGCCAGACGACTAGCGGGAGGGCCGGGGGGACAGTATTTT. Together with reference TRBV2 and TRBJ2-3, the CDR3 gives the full variable domain: EPEVTQTPSHQVTQMGQEVILRCVPISNHLYFYWYRQILGQKVEFLVSFYNNEISEKSEIFDDQFSVERPDGSNFTLKIRSTKLEDSAMYFCARRLAGGPGGQYFGPGTRLTVL.

The rearrangement joins TRBV19 to TRBJ1-1; no firm D call. V lost 4 bases to trimming and J lost 1 base, with 13 bases between them. CDR1 and CDR2 from the germline V gene are LNHDA and SQIVND (reference sequence). This CDR3 has 15 amino acids. For the CDR3, the DNA is TGTGCCAGTAGTAGGGCGGGATTAAGGAACACTGAAGCTTTCTTT. This sequence encodes CASSRAGLRNTEAFF.

The chain combines TRBV5-1 with TRBJ1-6; TRBD1 aligns across 7 bases. After removal of 4 bases from V and 6 bases from J, the junction contained 13 bases not matched to a gene. Germline assignment: CDR1 SGHRS and CDR2 YFSETQ. The CDR3 is 17 amino acids. The CDR3 DNA follows: TGCGCCAGCAGCATCGGGGACAGTCGGGGGCTTAATTCACCCCTCCACTTT. Its protein is CASSIGDSRGLNSPLHF.

This chain connects TRBV19 to TRBJ2-7, with D unresolved. Germline V gene lookup returns CDR1 LNHDA and CDR2 SQIVND (reference sequence). CDR3 size: 12 residues. Trimming pared 2 bases from V and 6 bases from J, leaving 8 bases between. The CDR3 nucleotides are TGTGCCAGTAGTATACTAGGCTCCGAGCAGTACTTC. Translation gives CASSILGSEQYF. Full variable domain (rest looked up from reference TRBV19 and TRBJ2-7): DGGITQSPKYLFRKEGQNVTLSCEQNLNHDAMYWYRQDPGQGLRLIYYSQIVNDFQKGDIAEGYSVSREKKESFPLTVTSAQKNPTAFYLCASSILGSEQYFGPGTRLTVT.

This sequence joins TRBV19 and TRBJ1-2; 9 bases are shared with TRBD1. Germline values: CDR1 LNHDA, CDR2 SQIVND (reference sequence). V shed 1 base and J 4 bases; nucleotides not matched to a gene: 4. The CDR3 runs to 15 residues. CDR3 in DNA: TGTGCCAGTAGTATAGGGACAGGGGCCCGCTATGGCTACACCTTC. Translating it yields CASSIGTGARYGYTF.

This clone came up a few times. The chain carries TRBV6-1 and TRBJ2-7, with D perhaps matching TRBD1 (6 bases). Germline CDR1 MNHNS, CDR2 SASEGT. This CDR3 comprises 13 residues. Trimming cost V 4 bases and J 4 bases, with 11 bases left between them. CDR3: CASSGRDIYEQYF. CDR3 bases: TGTGCCAGCAGTGGCCGGGACATATACGAGCAGTACTTC.

This rearrangement joins TRBV6-5 to TRBJ1-2; TRBD1 matches at 10 bases. Germline V CDR1 and CDR2: MNHEY, SVGAGI. CDR3 size: 13 residues. V shed 9 bases and J 7 bases; nucleotides not matched to a gene: 8. DNA of the CDR3: TGTGCCAGGGGTGACAGGGGGCTTGTTGGCTACACCTTC. This gives the protein CARGDRGLVGYTF.

The gene calls are TRBV9 and TRBJ2-5, with 14 bases matching TRBD2. The trim removed 3 bases at V and 7 bases at J, leaving 8 bases unmatched. Germline V gene lookup returns CDR1 SGDLS and CDR2 YYNGEE. This CDR3 has 16 amino acids. The CDR3 loop reads CASSDLVGTSGGTQYF. CDR3 DNA sequence: TGTGCCAGCAGCGACCTCGTCGGGACTAGCGGGGGGACCCAGTACTTC.

A remark on this clone: This sample also contains other DNA sequences that code for the same CDR3. The chain uses TRBV4-2 and TRBJ1-5; 10 bases match TRBD1. V gave up 2 bases and J gave up 3 bases; unmatched junction bases: 10. CDR3 length equals 18 residues. Germline-derived CDR1 and CDR2 are LGHNA and YNFKEQ. Written as DNA, the CDR3 is TGTGCCAGCAGCCAACCGTTGGGGACAGGGGCCGCCAATCAGCCCCAGCATTTT. This gives the protein CASSQPLGTGAANQPQHF.

The V gene is TRBV7-2, the J gene TRBJ2-7; D is perhaps TRBD2 (5 bases). CDR3 length: 14 residues. CDR1 and CDR2 (germline): SGHTA, FQGNSA. Trimming took 1 base from V and 4 from J, leaving 11 bases between them. CDR3 in amino acids: CASSLGREGYEQYF. In DNA, the CDR3 is TGTGCCAGCAGCTTAGGCCGAGAGGGTTACGAGCAGTACTTC.

In regard to this clone: One end of the junction fails to match germline, which may point to a read error. V and J are TRBV7-7 and TRBJ2-5, with 8 positions matching TRBD1. The CDR3 extends over 14 amino acids. Germline-derived CDR1 and CDR2 are SSHAT and FNYEAQ (reference sequence). Here the CDR3 DNA reads TGTGCTAGCAGCCGGACAGGGCTCGGAGAGACCCAGTACTTC. Translation: CASSRTGLGETQYF.

The CDR3 bases are TGTGCCAGCAGTGACTACAATGAGCAGTTCTTC. Translated, it gives CASSDYNEQFF. V gene TRBV2 combines with J gene TRBJ2-1; D is undetermined. This CDR3 spans 11 amino acids. CDR1 is SNHLY, CDR2 FYNNEI, per germline. Trimming left V 3 bases short and J 3 bases short, with 0 bases between. The full variable domain, its missing parts supplied by reference TRBV2 and TRBJ2-1, is EPEVTQTPSHQVTQMGQEVILRCVPISNHLYFYWYRQILGQKVEFLVSFYNNEISEKSEIFDDQFSVERPDGSNFTLKIRSTKLEDSAMYFCASSDYNEQFFGPGTRLTVL.

V and J are TRBV6-6 and TRBJ2-3; D may be TRBD2 (5 bases). The CDR3 runs to 13 residues. V was shortened by 7 bases and J by 4 bases, with 12 bases between the two germline ends. Germline CDR1 is MNHNY and CDR2 is SVGAGI (reference sequence). CDR3 coding DNA: TGTGCCAGCAAGAGGGATGCTTCAGATACGCAGTATTTT. Translation: CASKRDASDTQYF.

The rearrangement uses TRBV6-1 and TRBJ1-5; D is unresolved. The CDR3 has 13 residues. Germline V gene lookup returns CDR1 MNHNS and CDR2 SASEGT. Trimming took 7 bases from V and 4 from J, leaving 11 bases between them. CDR3 residues: CASKREENQPQHF. The CDR3 bases are TGTGCCAGCAAAAGAGAGGAGAATCAGCCCCAGCATTTT.